What follows are 5 T cell receptor beta chains derived from one specimen sequenced in a study of T cell responses to AZD1222 COVID-19 vaccine. Data came from immunoSEQ multiplex PCR; TCRdb stores just in-frame clones and leaves some out. The sample consists of 50,000 to 70,000 clones, 85% to 90% of them appearing once. The specimen comprised peripheral blood, sampled on day 0 of MenACWY control vaccination. These receptors came from an adult in good health.

This rearrangement joins TRBV4-2 to TRBJ2-5, with 7 bases that match TRBD2. J was trimmed by 2 bases and V by 4 bases; bases with no gene match: 4. CDR1 and CDR2 from the germline V gene are LGHNA and YNFKEQ. The CDR3 sequence is 14 residues long. The chain's CDR3 is CASSLTSRQETQYF. DNA for the CDR3: TGTGCCAGCAGCCTGACTAGCAGACAAGAGACCCAGTACTTC.

The chain recombines TRBV6-2 or TRBV6-3 with TRBJ1-6; maybe TRBD1 (5 bases). Germline values: CDR1 MNHEY, CDR2 SVGEGT. The length of the CDR3 is 18 residues. V gave up 4 bases and J gave up 2 bases, with 18 bases separating them. CDR3 region: CASSSDGTYGPYNSPLHF. CDR3 nucleotide sequence: TGTGCCAGCAGTTCCGACGGGACGTACGGGCCCTATAATTCACCCCTCCACTTT.

This chain joins TRBV9 and TRBJ2-4; possible D gene TRBD1, 6 bases. The V gene's germline CDR1 is SGDLS and CDR2 YYNGEE. The CDR3 sequence is 14 residues long. V was trimmed by 3 bases and J by 7 bases, leaving 14 bases between them. CDR3 coding DNA: TGTGCCAGCAGCGCATCAGGGGATGGGAACATTCAGTACTTC. It yields the protein CASSASGDGNIQYF.

The CDR3 spells CAISPGTTNEKLFF. The CDR3 region has the DNA TGTGCCATCAGCCCCGGGACAACTAATGAAAAACTGTTTTTT. The chain recombines TRBV10-3 with TRBJ1-4; D call uncertain. The V gene's germline CDR1 is ENHRY and CDR2 SYGVKD. Trimming stripped 6 bases from V and 0 bases from J, with 8 bases between. The CDR3 is made up of 14 amino acids.

The rearrangement uses TRBV30 and TRBJ2-7; no clear D gene. CDR1 and CDR2 (germline): GTSNPN, SVGIG (reference sequence). Trimming cost V 8 bases and J 5 bases, with 19 bases left between them. There are 13 residues in the CDR3. Here the CDR3 DNA reads TGTGCCGGGTCACTGGTTGACACCGACGAGCAGTACTTC. This translates into CAGSLVDTDEQYF.